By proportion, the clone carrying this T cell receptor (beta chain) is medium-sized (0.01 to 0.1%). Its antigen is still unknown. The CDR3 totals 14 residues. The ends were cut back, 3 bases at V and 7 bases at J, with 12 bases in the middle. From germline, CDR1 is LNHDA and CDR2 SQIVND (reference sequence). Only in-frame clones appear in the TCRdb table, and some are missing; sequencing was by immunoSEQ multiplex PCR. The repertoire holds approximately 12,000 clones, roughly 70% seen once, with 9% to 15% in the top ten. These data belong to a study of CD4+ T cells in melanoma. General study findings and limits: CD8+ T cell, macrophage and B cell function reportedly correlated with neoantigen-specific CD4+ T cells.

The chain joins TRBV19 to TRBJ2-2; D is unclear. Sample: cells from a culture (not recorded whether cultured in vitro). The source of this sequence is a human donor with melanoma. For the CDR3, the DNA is TGTGCCAGTAGTATCGCCCTTAATGTCGGGGAGCTGTTTTTT. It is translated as CASSIALNVGELFF. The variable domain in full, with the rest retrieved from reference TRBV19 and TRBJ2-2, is DGGITQSPKYLFRKEGQNVTLSCEQNLNHDAMYWYRQDPGQGLRLIYYSQIVNDFQKGDIAEGYSVSREKKESFPLTVTSAQKNPTAFYLCASSIALNVGELFFGEGSRLTVL.